Given below is one TCR beta chain in context. Its antigen is currently unknown. The data belong to a study of cytomegalovirus exposure and HLA in healthy donors. Study conclusions and caveats: Later work showed greater clonal expansion in HLA-associated TCR beta chains than in equally common others. Indistinguishability led to the exclusion of some V segments, TRBV6-2 and TRBV6-3 included.

This CDR3 contains 15 residues. The V and J ends lost 2 bases and 1 base respectively, with 10 bases between them. Germline V gives CDR1 MNHEY, CDR2 SVGAGI. The PCR had 60 Vbeta and 13 Jbeta primers. How the authors handled the data: In a later analysis, the count reached some 75 million unique TCR beta chains, with approximately 11 million shared. This table comes from immunoSEQ multiplex PCR, and its TCRdb copy is limited to in-frame clones, with some not included. That table gives V, J and clone size, and the DNA gave D and trimming. The sample lists roughly 200,000 clones, about four fifths seen once, with around 1.6% in the top ten.

The rearrangement uses TRBV6-5 and TRBJ2-3, with D possibly being TRBD1 (5 bases). The TCR comes from a girl aged 10-17 years in good health and CMV-seropositive. The sequenced sample consisted of PBMCs. The CDR3 DNA follows: TGTGCCAGCAGTTACGTGGGGCCGGGCACAGATACGCAGTATTTT. This sequence encodes CASSYVGPGTDTQYF.